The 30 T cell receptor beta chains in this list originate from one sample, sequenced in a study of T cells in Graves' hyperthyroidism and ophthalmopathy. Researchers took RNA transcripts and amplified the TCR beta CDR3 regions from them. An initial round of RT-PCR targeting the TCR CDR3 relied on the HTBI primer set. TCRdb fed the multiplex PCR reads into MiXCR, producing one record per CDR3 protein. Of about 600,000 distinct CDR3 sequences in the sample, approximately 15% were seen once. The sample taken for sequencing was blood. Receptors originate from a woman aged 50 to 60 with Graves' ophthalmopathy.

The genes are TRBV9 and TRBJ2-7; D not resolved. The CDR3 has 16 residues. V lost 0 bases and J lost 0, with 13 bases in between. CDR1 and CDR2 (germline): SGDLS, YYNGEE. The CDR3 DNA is TGTGCCAGCAGCGTAGATGGGGATCTTAGCTCCTACGAGCAGTACTTC. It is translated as CASSVDGDLSSYEQYF. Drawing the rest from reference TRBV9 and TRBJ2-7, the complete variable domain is DSGVTQTPKHLITATGQRVTLRCSPRSGDLSVYWYQQSLDQGLQFLIQYYNGEERAKGNILERFSAQQFPDLHSELNLSSLELGDSALYFCASSVDGDLSSYEQYFGPGTRLTVT.

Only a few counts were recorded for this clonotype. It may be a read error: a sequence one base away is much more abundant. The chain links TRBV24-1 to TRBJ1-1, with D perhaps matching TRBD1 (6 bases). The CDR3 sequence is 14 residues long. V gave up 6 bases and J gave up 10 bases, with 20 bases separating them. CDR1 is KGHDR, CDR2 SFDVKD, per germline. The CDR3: CATSNSNRVFGAFF. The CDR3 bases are TGTGCCACCAGTAATTCCAACAGGGTGTTCGGAGCTTTCTTT.

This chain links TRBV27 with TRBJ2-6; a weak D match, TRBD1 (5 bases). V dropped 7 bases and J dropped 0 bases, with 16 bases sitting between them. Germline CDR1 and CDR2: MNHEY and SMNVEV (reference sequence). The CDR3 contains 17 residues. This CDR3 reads CASKSSTAFSGANVLTF. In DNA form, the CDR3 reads TGTGCCAGCAAGTCGTCGACAGCATTCTCTGGGGCCAACGTCCTGACTTTC.

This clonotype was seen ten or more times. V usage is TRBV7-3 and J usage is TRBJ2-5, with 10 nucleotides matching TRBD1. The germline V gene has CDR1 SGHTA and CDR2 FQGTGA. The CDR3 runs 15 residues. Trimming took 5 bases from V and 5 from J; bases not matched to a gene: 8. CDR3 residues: CASSPGQGVGETQYF. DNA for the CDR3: TGTGCCAGCAGCCCCGGACAGGGGGTTGGGGAGACCCAGTACTTC. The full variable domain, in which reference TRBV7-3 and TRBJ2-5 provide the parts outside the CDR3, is GAGVSQTPSNKVTEKGKYVELRCDPISGHTALYWYRQSLGQGPEFLIYFQGTGAADDSGLPNDRFFAVRPEGSVSTLKIQRTERGDSAVYLCASSPGQGVGETQYFGPGTRLLVL.

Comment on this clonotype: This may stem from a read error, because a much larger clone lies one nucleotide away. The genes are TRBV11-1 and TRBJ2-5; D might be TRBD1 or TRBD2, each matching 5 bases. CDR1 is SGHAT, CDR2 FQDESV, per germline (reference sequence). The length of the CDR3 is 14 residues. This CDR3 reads CASNPKSGQGTQYF. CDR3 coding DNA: TGTGCCAGCAACCCAAAGTCGGGGCAAGGGACCCAGTACTTC. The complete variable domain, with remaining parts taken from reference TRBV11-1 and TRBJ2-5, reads EAEVAQSPRYKITEKSQAVAFWCDPISGHATLYWYRQILGQGPELLVQFQDESVVDDSQLPKDRFSAERLKGVDSTLKIQPAELGDSAMYLCASNPKSGQGTQYFGPGTRLLVL.

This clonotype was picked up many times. The CDR3 DNA is TGCGCCAGCAGCTTACTAGCGGGAGGGTTGGACACCGGGGAGCTGTTTTTT. Its protein is CASSLLAGGLDTGELFF. The J gene is TRBJ2-2, the V gene TRBV5-1, with 13 bases lining up with TRBD2. From germline, CDR1 is SGHRS and CDR2 YFSETQ. The V and J ends lost 2 bases and 3 bases, in that order; junction bases with no gene match: 4. This CDR3 is built from 17 residues.

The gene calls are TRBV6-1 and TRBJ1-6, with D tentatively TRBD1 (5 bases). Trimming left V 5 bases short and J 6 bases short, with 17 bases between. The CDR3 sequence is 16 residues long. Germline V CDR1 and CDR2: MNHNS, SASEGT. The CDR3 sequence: CASSYKSGPINSPLHF. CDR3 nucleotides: TGTGCCAGCAGTTATAAATCGGGACCGATTAATTCACCCCTCCACTTT.

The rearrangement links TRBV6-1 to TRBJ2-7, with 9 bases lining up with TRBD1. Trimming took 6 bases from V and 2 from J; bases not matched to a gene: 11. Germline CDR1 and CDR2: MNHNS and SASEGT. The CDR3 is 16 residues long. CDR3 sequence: CASRTILGTGTYEQYF. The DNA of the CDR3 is TGTGCCAGCAGGACGATTTTAGGGACAGGGACCTACGAGCAGTACTTC.

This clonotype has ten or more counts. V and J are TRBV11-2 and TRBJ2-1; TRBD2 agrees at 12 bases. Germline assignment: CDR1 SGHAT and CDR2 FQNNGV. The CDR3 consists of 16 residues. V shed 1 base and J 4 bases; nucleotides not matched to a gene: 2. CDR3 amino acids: CASSLGGLAGYNEQFF. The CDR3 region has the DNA TGTGCCAGCAGCTTAGGAGGACTAGCGGGGTACAATGAGCAGTTCTTC.

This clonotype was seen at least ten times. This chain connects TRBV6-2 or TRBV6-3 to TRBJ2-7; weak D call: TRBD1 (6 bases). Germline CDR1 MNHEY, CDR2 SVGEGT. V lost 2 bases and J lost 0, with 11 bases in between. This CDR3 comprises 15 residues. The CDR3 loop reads CASSYGQDSSYEQYF. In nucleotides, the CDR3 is TGTGCCAGCAGTTACGGCCAGGACAGCTCCTACGAGCAGTACTTC.

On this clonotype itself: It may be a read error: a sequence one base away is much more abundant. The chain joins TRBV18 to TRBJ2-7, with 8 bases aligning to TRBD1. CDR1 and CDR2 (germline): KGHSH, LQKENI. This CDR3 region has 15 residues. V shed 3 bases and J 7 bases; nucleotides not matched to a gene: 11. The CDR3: CASSPYRQGTGEQYF. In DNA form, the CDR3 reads TGTGCCAGCTCACCGTACCGACAGGGGACGGGGGAGCAGTACTTC.

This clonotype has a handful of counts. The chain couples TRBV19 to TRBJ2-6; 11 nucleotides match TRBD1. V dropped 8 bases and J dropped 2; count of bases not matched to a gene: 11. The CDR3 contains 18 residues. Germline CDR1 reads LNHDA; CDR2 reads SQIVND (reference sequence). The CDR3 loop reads CASLIAGTGGAGANVLTF. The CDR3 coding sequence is TGTGCCAGTCTTATAGCCGGGACAGGGGGAGCTGGGGCCAACGTCCTGACTTTC. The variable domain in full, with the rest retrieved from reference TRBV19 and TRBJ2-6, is DGGITQSPKYLFRKEGQNVTLSCEQNLNHDAMYWYRQDPGQGLRLIYYSQIVNDFQKGDIAEGYSVSREKKESFPLTVTSAQKNPTAFYLCASLIAGTGGAGANVLTFGAGSRLTVL.

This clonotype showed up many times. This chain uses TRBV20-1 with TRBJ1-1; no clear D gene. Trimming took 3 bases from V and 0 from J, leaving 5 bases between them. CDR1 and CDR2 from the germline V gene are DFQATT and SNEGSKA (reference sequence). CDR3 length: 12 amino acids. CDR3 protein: CSASSLNTEAFF. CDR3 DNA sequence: TGCAGTGCTAGTAGTCTGAACACTGAAGCTTTCTTT.

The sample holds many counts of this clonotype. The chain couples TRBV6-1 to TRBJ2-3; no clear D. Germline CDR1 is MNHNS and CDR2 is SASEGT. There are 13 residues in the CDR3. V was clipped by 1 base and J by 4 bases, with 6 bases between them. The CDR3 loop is CASSEVVSDTQYF. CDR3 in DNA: TGTGCCAGCAGTGAAGTGGTGTCAGATACGCAGTATTTT.

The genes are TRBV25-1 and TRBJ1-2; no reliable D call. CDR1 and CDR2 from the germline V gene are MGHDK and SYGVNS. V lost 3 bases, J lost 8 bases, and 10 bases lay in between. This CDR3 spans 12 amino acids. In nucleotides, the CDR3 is TGTGCCAGCAGTGACCTAGTAGGAGGCTACACCTTC. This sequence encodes CASSDLVGGYTF.

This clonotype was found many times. The DNA of the CDR3 is TGTGCCAGCAGCTTAGAGGAACTAGCCGAGCAGTTCTTC. Amino acids: CASSLEELAEQFF. The chain employs TRBV7-9 and TRBJ2-1, with D perhaps TRBD2 (6 bases). The CDR3 runs to 13 residues. Germline CDR1 and CDR2: SEHNR and FQNEAQ (reference sequence). Trimming shortened V by 1 base and J by 10 bases, and 11 bases separated the two germline ends. The entire variable domain, with the rest obtained from reference TRBV7-9 and TRBJ2-1, is as follows: DTGVSQNPRHKITKRGQNVTFRCDPISEHNRLYWYRQTLGQGPEFLTYFQNEAQLEKSRLLSDRFSAERPKGSFSTLEIQRTEQGDSAMYLCASSLEELAEQFFGPGTRLTVL.

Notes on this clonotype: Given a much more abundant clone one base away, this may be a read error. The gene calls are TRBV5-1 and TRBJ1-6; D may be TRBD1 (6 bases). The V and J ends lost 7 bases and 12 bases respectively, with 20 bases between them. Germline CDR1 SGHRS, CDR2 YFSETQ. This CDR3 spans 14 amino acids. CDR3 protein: CASGVGQGDLPLHF. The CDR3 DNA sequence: TGCGCCAGCGGCGTGGGACAAGGGGATCTACCCCTCCACTTT.

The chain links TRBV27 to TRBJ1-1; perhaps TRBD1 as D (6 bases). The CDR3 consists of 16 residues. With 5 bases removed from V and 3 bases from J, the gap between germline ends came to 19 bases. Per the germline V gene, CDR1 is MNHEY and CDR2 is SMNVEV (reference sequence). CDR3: CASSQKRTGKDTEAFF. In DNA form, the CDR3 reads TGTGCCAGCAGTCAAAAGAGAACAGGGAAAGACACTGAAGCTTTCTTT.

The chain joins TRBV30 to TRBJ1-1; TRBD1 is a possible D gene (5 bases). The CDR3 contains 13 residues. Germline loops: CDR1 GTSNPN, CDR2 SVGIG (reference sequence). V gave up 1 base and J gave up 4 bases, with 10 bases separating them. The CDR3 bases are TGTGCCTGGAGTGAGGGGTTCGGCACTGAAGCTTTCTTT. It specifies CAWSEGFGTEAFF.

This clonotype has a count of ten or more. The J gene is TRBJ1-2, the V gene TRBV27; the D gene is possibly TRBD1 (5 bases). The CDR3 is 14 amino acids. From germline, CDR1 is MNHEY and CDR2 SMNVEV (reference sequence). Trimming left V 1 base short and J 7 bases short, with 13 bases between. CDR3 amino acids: CASSLFGGSGGYTF. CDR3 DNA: TGTGCCAGCAGTTTATTTGGGGGGAGTGGTGGCTACACCTTC.

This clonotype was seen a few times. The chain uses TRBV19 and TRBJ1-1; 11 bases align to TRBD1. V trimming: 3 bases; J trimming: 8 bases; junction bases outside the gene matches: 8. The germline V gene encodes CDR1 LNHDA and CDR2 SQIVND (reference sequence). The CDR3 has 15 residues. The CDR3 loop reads CASSMYRTGGQEAFF. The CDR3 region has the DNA TGTGCCAGTAGTATGTATCGGACAGGGGGCCAGGAAGCTTTCTTT.

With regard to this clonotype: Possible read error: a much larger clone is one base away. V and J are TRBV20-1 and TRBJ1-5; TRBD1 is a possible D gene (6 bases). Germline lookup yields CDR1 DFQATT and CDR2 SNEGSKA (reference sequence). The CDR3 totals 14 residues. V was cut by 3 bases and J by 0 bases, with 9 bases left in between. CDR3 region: CSASRGASNQPQHF. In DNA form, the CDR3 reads TGCAGTGCTAGTAGGGGGGCTAGCAATCAGCCCCAGCATTTT.

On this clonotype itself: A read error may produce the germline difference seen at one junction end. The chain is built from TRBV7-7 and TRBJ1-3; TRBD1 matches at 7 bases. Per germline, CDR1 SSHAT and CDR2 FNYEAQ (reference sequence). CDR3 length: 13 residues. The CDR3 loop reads CASTTGFGNTIYF. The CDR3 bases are TGTGCTAGCACGACAGGGTTTGGAAACACCATATATTTT.

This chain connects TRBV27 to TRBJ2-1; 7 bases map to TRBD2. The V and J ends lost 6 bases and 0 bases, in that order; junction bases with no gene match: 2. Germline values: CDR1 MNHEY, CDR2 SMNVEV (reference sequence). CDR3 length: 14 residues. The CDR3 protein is CASRERGSYNEQFF. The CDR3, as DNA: TGTGCCAGCAGAGAGCGGGGCTCCTACAATGAGCAGTTCTTC.

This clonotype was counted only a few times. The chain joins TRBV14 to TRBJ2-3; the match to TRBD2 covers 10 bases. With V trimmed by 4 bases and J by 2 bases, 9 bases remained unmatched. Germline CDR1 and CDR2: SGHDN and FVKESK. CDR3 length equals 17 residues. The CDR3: CASSPNLAGVNTDTQYF. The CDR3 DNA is TGTGCCAGCAGCCCCAATCTAGCGGGAGTTAACACAGATACGCAGTATTTT. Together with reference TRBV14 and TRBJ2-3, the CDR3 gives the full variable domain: EAGVTQFPSHSVIEKGQTVTLRCDPISGHDNLYWYRRVMGKEIKFLLHFVKESKQDESGMPNNRFLAERTGGTYSTLKVQPAELEDSGVYFCASSPNLAGVNTDTQYFGPGTRLTVL.

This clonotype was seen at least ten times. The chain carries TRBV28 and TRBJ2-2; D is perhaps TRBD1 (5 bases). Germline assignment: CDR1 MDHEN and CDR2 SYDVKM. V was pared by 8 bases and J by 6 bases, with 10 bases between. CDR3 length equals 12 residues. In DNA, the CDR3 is TGTGCCAGCGGGGCGGCATCCGGGGAGCTGTTTTTT. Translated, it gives CASGAASGELFF.

The CDR3 reads CSGQSSGNTIYF. The CDR3 DNA follows: TGCAGTGGACAGTCATCTGGAAACACCATATATTTT. The chain is built from TRBV29-1 and TRBJ1-3, with a possible D match to TRBD1 (6 bases). In germline, CDR1 is SQVTM, CDR2 ANQGSEA. The CDR3 spans 12 residues.

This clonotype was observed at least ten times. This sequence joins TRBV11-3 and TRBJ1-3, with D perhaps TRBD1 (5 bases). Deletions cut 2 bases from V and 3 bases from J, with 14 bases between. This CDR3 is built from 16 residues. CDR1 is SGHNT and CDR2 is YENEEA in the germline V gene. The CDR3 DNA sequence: TGTGCCAGCAGCTTAACCCTCAGGGTCCTTGGAAACACCATATATTTT. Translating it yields CASSLTLRVLGNTIYF.

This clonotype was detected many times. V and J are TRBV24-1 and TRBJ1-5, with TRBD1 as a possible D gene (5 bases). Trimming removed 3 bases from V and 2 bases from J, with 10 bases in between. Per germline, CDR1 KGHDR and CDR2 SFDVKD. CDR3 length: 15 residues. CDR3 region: CATSDRGRGNQPQHF. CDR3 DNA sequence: TGTGCCACCAGTGATCGGGGGAGAGGCAATCAGCCCCAGCATTTT.

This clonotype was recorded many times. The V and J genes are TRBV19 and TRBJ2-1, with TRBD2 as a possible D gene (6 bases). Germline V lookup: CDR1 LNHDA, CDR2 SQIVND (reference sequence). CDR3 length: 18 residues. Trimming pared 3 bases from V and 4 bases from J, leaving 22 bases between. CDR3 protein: CASSILRHSGVSYNEQFF. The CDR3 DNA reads TGTGCCAGTAGTATTCTGAGACACTCGGGAGTATCGTACAATGAGCAGTTCTTC.